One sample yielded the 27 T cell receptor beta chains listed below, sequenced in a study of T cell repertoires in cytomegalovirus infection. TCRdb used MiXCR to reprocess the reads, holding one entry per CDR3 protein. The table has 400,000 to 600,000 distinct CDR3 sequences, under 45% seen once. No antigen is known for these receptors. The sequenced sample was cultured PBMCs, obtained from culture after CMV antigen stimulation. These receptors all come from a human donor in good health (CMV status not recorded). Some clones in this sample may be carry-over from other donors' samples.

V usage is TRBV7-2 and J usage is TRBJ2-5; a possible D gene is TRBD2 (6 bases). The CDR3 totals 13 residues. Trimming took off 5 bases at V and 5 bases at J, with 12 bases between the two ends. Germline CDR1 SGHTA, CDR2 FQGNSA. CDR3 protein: CASSGVGGETQYF. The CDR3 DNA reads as TGTGCCAGCAGCGGGGTAGGAGGGGAGACCCAGTACTTC.

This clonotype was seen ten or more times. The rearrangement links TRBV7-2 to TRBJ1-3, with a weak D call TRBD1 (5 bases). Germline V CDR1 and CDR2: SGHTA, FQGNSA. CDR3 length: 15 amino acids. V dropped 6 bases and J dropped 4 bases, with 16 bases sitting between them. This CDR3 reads CASRSGPTGGNTIYF. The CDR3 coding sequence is TGTGCCAGCAGGTCAGGGCCGACTGGGGGAAACACCATATATTTT.

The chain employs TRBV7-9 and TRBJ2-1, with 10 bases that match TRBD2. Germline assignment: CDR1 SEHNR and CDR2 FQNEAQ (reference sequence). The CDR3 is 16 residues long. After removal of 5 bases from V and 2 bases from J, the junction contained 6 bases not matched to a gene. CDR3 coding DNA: TGTGCCAGCAGCCCCGTAGCGGGGGGTGCCTACAATGAGCAGTTCTTC. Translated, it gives CASSPVAGGAYNEQFF.

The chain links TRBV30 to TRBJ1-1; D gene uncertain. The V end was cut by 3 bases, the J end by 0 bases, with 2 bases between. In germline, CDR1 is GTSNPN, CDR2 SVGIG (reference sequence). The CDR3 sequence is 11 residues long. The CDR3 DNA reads TGTGCCTGGAGAATGAACACTGAAGCTTTCTTT. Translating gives CAWRMNTEAFF.

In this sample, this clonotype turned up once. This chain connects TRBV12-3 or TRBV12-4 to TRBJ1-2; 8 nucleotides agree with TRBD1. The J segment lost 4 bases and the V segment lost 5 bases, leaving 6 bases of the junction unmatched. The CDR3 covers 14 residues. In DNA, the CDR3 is TGTGCCAGCAGTCCGACAGGGGTACCCTATGGCTACACCTTC. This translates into CASSPTGVPYGYTF.

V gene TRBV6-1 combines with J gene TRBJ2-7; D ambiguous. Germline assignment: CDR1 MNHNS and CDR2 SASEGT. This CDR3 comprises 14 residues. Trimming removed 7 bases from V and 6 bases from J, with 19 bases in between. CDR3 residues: CASTKVPSSREQYF. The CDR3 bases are TGTGCCAGCACAAAGGTCCCGAGTAGTCGCGAGCAGTACTTC.

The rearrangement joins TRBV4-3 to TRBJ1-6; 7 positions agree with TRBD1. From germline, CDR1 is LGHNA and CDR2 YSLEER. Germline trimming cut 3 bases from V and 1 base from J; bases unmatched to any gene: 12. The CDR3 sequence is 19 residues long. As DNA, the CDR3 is TGCGCCAGCAGCCACGGACAGGTCTTTAGAGGATCCTATAATTCACCCCTCCACTTT. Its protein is CASSHGQVFRGSYNSPLHF.

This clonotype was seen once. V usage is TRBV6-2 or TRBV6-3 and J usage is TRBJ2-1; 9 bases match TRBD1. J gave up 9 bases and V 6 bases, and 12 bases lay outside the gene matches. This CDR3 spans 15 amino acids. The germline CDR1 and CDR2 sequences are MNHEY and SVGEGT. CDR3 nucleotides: TGTGCCAGCAGCCCGGGACAGGGTTCGTCGACTGAGCAGTTCTTC. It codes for CASSPGQGSSTEQFF.

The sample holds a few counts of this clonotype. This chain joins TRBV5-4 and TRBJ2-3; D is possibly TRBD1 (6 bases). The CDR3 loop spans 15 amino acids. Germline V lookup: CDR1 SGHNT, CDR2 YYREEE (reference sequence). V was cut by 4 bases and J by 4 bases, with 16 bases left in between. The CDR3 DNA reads TGTGCCAGCAGCATTGGCCGCCCAGGGGCAGATACGCAGTATTTT. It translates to CASSIGRPGADTQYF.

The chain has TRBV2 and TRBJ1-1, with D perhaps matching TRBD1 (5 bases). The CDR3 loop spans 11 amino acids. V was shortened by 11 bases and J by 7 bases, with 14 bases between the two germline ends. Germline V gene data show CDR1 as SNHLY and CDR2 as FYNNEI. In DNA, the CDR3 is TGTGCCCCCCGGGGGGGAGGTGAAGCTTTCTTT. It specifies CAPRGGGEAFF.

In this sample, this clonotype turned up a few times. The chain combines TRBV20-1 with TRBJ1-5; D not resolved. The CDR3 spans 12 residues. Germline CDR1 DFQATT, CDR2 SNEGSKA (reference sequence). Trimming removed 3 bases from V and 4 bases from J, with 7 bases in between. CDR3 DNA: TGCAGTGCTAGGCAGAGGAATCAGCCCCAGCATTTT. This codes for CSARQRNQPQHF.

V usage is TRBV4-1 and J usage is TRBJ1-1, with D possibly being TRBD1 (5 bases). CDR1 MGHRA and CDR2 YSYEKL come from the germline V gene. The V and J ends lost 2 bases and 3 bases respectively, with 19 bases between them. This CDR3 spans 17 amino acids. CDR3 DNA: TGCGCCAGCAGCCAACGTCCCGGGACGGGAGGCGACACTGAAGCTTTCTTT. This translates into CASSQRPGTGGDTEAFF.

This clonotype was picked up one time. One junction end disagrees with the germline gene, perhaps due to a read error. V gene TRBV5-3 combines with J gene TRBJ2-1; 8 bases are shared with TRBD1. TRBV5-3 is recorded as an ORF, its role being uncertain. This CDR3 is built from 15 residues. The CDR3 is CASSFGQGRSNEQFF. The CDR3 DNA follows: TGTGCCAGCAGCTTCGGACAGGGACGTTCTAATGAGCAGTTCTTC.

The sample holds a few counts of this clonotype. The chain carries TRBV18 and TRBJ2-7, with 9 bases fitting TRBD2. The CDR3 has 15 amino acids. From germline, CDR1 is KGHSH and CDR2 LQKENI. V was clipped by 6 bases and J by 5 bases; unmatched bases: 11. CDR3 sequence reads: CASSLAGASSDEQYF. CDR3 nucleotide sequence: TGTGCCAGCTCCTTAGCGGGAGCAAGTTCTGACGAGCAGTACTTC.

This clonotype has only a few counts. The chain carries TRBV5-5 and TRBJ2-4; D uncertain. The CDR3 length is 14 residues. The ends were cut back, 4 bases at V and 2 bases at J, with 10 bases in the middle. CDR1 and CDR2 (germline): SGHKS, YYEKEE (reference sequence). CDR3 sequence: CASSPTETKNIQYF. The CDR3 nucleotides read TGTGCCAGCAGCCCTACAGAAACCAAAAACATTCAGTACTTC.

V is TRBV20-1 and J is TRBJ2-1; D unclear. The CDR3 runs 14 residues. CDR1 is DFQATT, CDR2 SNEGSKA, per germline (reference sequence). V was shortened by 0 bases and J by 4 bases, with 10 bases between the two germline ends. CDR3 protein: CSARDPTGYNEQFF. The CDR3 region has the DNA TGCAGTGCTAGAGATCCCACCGGATACAATGAGCAGTTCTTC.

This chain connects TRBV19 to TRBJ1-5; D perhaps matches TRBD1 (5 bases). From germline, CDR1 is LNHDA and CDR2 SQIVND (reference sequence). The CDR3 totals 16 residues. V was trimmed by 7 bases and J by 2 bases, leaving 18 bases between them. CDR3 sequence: CASTSWWGPGNQPQHF. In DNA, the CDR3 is TGTGCCAGTACCTCCTGGTGGGGCCCAGGCAATCAGCCCCAGCATTTT.

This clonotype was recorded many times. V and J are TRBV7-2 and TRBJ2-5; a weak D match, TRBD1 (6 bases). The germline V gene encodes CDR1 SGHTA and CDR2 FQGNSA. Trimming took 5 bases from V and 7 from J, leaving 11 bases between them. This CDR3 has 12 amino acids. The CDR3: CASSGLGGTQYF. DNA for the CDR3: TGTGCCAGCAGCGGGCTAGGGGGGACCCAGTACTTC.

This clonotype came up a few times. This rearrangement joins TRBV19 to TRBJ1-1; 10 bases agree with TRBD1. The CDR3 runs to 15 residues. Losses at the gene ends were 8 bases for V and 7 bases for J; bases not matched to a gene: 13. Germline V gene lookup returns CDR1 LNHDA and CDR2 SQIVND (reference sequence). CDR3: CASLRAGTGDDEAFF. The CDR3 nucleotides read TGTGCCAGTCTTAGGGCGGGGACAGGGGATGATGAAGCTTTCTTT.

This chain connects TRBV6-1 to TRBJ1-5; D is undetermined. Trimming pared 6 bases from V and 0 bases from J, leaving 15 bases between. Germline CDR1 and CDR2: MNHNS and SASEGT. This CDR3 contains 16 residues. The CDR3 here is CASSYREVYSNQPQHF. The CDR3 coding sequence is TGTGCCAGCAGCTACCGGGAAGTTTATAGCAATCAGCCCCAGCATTTT.

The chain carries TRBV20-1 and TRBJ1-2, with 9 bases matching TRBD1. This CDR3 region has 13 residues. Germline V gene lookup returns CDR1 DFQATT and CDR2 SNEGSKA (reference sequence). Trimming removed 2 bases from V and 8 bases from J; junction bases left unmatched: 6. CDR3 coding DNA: TGCAGTGCTAGAAAACAGGGGGCTTGGGGCTACACCTTC. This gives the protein CSARKQGAWGYTF.

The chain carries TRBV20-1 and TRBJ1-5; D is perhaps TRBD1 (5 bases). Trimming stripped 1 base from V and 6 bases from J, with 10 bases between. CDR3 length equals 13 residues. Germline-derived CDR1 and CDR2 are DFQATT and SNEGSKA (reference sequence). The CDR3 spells CSARGEGPQPQHF. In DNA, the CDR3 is TGCAGTGCTAGAGGGGAGGGGCCTCAGCCCCAGCATTTT.

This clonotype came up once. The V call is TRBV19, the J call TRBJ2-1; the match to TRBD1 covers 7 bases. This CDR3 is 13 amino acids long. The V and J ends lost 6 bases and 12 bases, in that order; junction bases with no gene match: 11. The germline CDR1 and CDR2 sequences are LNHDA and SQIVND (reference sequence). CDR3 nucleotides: TGTGCCAGTAGCTCCACCCGACAGGGCGGGCAGTTCTTC. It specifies CASSSTRQGGQFF.

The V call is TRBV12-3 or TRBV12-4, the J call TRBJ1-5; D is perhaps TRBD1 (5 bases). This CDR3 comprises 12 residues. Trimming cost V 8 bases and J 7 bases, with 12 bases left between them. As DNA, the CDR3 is TGTGCCAGCTCGAAAGGGGTGCAGCCCCAGCATTTT. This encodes CASSKGVQPQHF.

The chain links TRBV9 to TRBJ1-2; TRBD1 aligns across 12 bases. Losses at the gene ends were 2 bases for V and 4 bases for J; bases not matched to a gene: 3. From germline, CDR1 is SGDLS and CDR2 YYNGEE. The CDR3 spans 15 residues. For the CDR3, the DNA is TGTGCCAGCAGCGTGGGACAGGGGGCTGGCTATGGCTACACCTTC. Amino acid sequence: CASSVGQGAGYGYTF. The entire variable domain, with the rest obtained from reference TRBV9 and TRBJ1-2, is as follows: DSGVTQTPKHLITATGQRVTLRCSPRSGDLSVYWYQQSLDQGLQFLIQYYNGEERAKGNILERFSAQQFPDLHSELNLSSLELGDSALYFCASSVGQGAGYGYTFGSGTRLTVV.

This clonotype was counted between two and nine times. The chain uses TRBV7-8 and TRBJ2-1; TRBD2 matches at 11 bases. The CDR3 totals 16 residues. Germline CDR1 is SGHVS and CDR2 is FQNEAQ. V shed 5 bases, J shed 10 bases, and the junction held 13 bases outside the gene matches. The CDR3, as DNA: TGTGCCAGCAGCCCCCCCCGGACTAGCGGGCTGGGGGAGCAGTTCTTC. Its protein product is CASSPPRTSGLGEQFF.

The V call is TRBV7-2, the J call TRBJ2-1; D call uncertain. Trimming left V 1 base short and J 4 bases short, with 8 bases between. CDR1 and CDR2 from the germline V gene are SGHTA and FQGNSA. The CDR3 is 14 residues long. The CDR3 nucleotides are TGTGCCAGCAGCTTAGTGACAACTTACAATGAGCAGTTCTTC. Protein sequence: CASSLVTTYNEQFF.